This TCR beta chain came from a study of T cell responses to AZD1222 COVID-19 vaccine. Regarding this clone: Antigen specificity is unknown.

Trimming removed 5 bases from V and 5 bases from J; junction bases left unmatched: 5. Germline V CDR1 and CDR2: SGHNT, YENEEA. This CDR3 contains 14 residues. Notes on the study in general: Sampling captured repertoires only after the peak T cell response. The span of vaccine-associated CD4 TCRs extended across spike, with dominance at 160-218 and 743-854. Baseline seropositivity characterized only six AZD1222 recipients. Clonal diversity may have been underestimated in mostly white British donors.

Repertoires were generated with immunoSEQ multiplex PCR, while TCRdb's copy carries only in-frame clones and drops some. The table lists about 160,000 clones, roughly nine tenths of them singletons. The sequence derives from an adult in good health. This chain uses TRBV11-3 with TRBJ2-2; TRBD2 agrees at 7 bases. Sequencing used peripheral blood, obtained on day 0 of AZD1222 vaccination. The CDR3: CASSLKGGTGELFF. The CDR3 coding sequence is TGTGCCAGCAGCCTCAAGGGAGGGACCGGGGAGCTGTTTTTT.